Following are 25 T cell receptor beta chains from one sample sequenced in a study of neoadjuvant anti-PD-1 for oral cavity cancer. TCRdb's table, derived via immunoSEQ multiplex PCR, lists solely in-frame clones and lacks some. The repertoire holds roughly 7,000 clones, roughly three fifths seen once, with approximately 6.8% in the top ten. Here the sequenced sample was tumor tissue, taken before nivolumab (anti-PD-1) treatment. Receptors originate from a person aged 40-85 years with oral cavity squamous cell carcinoma.

The chain has TRBV11-2 and TRBJ1-4; the D is unclear. Trimming took off 1 base at V and 0 bases at J, with 6 bases between the two ends. Germline assignment: CDR1 SGHAT and CDR2 FQNNGV. This CDR3 spans 15 amino acids. CDR3 nucleotides: TGTGCCAGCAGCTTAGGCGCAGCAACTAATGAAAAACTGTTTTTT. Translating it yields CASSLGAATNEKLFF.

CDR3 amino acids: CASSLVAGYFNEKLFF. The DNA for the CDR3 is TGTGCCAGCAGCTTAGTCGCGGGGTACTTTAATGAAAAACTGTTTTTT. This rearrangement joins TRBV7-9 to TRBJ1-4, with D uncertain. The CDR3 loop spans 16 amino acids. Trimming removed 1 base at V and 4 bases at J, with 13 bases between. From germline, CDR1 is SEHNR and CDR2 FQNEAQ (reference sequence).

On this clone itself: The junction does not match germline at one end; this may be a read error. This chain links TRBV28 with TRBJ2-1, with 9 bases identical to TRBD2. This CDR3 has 14 amino acids. Germline assignment: CDR1 MDHEN and CDR2 SYDVKM. For the CDR3, the DNA is TGTGCCAGCAGCCCTACTTGGACTAGCGAGCTAGTCATCTTC. Its protein is CASSPTWTSELVIF.

The V and J genes are TRBV6-5 and TRBJ1-6; 10 bases line up with TRBD1. Losses at the gene ends were 0 bases for V and 9 bases for J; bases not matched to a gene: 5. The CDR3 loop spans 16 amino acids. Germline values: CDR1 MNHEY, CDR2 SVGAGI. CDR3 in DNA: TGTGCCAGCAGTTACTCTCGTGGGACAGGGGCTTCACCCCTCCACTTT. Protein: CASSYSRGTGASPLHF.

J is TRBJ2-7 and V is TRBV6-5; 9 bases are shared with TRBD1. CDR1 is MNHEY, CDR2 SVGAGI, per germline. This CDR3 is built from 14 residues. J lost 5 bases, V lost 6 bases, and 8 bases had no gene match. Written as DNA, the CDR3 is TGTGCCAGCAGGTACCGGGACAGGGCCCACGAGCAGTACTTC. Encoded protein: CASRYRDRAHEQYF.

The gene calls are TRBV5-6 and TRBJ1-2; D uncertain. There are 13 residues in the CDR3. Trimming removed 3 bases from V and 12 bases from J, with 18 bases in between. The V gene's germline CDR1 is SGHDT and CDR2 YYEEEE. The CDR3 here is CASSYSSIGVHTF. CDR3 DNA: TGTGCCAGCAGCTATTCTTCGATTGGGGTACACACCTTC.

This clone turned up a few times. The chain recombines TRBV11-2 with TRBJ1-5; the D is unclear. Trimming removed 5 bases from V and 7 bases from J, with 12 bases in between. Germline CDR1 and CDR2: SGHAT and FQNNGV. This CDR3 is 13 amino acids long. The chain's CDR3 is CASSPKGGQPQHF. In DNA, the CDR3 is TGTGCCAGCAGCCCAAAAGGAGGCCAGCCCCAGCATTTT.

The rearrangement links TRBV11-2 to TRBJ1-1; 7 bases agree with TRBD1. Germline loops: CDR1 SGHAT, CDR2 FQNNGV. The CDR3 is 14 residues long. Unmatched junction bases numbered 4, after V lost 5 bases and J lost 1 base. The DNA of the CDR3 is TGTGCCAGCAGCCCGACAGGGCGGAACACTGAAGCTTTCTTT. Translated: CASSPTGRNTEAFF.

This rearrangement joins TRBV28 to TRBJ2-1; 8 bases are shared with TRBD2. The CDR3 runs to 14 residues. CDR1 is MDHEN, CDR2 SYDVKM, per germline. V was pared by 7 bases and J by 6 bases, with 8 bases of the junction left unmatched. The chain's CDR3 is CASIEAGVSNEQFF. For the CDR3, the DNA is TGTGCCAGCATAGAAGCGGGAGTCAGCAATGAGCAGTTCTTC. Filled out from reference TRBV28 and TRBJ2-1, the complete variable domain reads DVKVTQSSRYLVKRTGEKVFLECVQDMDHENMFWYRQDPGLGLRLIYFSYDVKMKEKGDIPEGYSVSREKKERFSLILESASTNQTSMYLCASIEAGVSNEQFFGPGTRLTVL.

This chain joins TRBV2 and TRBJ1-6; D is unclear. V dropped 7 bases and J dropped 7 bases, with 20 bases sitting between them. CDR1 and CDR2 (germline): SNHLY, FYNNEI. This CDR3 is built from 16 residues. The CDR3 spells CASTLWAPGGNSPLHF. CDR3 bases: TGTGCCAGCACCTTATGGGCCCCGGGAGGGAATTCACCCCTCCACTTT.

The rearrangement joins TRBV21-1 to TRBJ2-5; TRBD2 is the table's D call and was not checked against the DNA. TRBV21-1 is a listed pseudogene. This CDR3 contains 17 residues. CDR3 loop: CASSKGAWVPGKETQYF. CDR3 nucleotides: TGTGCCAGCAGCAAAGGCGCATGGGTGCCGGGGAAAGAGACCCAGTACTTC.

The genes are TRBV5-1 and TRBJ2-7; D gene ambiguous. The CDR3 loop spans 15 amino acids. V shed 0 bases and J shed 7 bases, with 17 bases lying between them. Germline values: CDR1 SGHRS, CDR2 YFSETQ. CDR3 residues: CASSLASALGVEQYF. Written as DNA, the CDR3 is TGCGCCAGCAGCTTGGCCAGCGCACTCGGAGTGGAGCAGTACTTC.

Worth noting for this clone: The germline gene is not matched at one end of the junction; a read error may be the cause. The sample contains more than one DNA sequence encoding this CDR3. The chain couples TRBV9 to TRBJ2-1, with a tentative D call TRBD2 (7 bases). CDR1 is SGDLS, CDR2 YYNGEE, per germline. The CDR3 totals 16 residues. The CDR3 loop reads CASSVGGGRSSNEQFF. In DNA, the CDR3 is TGCGCCAGCAGCGTAGGGGGGGGACGGTCGTCCAATGAGCAGTTCTTC.

V and J are TRBV29-1 and TRBJ2-3; 10 nucleotides align to TRBD2. Trimming at V came to 2 bases and at J to 7 bases, leaving 6 bases not matched to a gene. Germline V gene sequence: CDR1 SQVTM, CDR2 ANQGSEA. The CDR3 spans 14 residues. The CDR3 sequence is CSVEQAGGAYTQYF. DNA of the CDR3: TGCAGCGTTGAACAAGCGGGAGGGGCGTATACGCAGTATTTT.

The chain uses TRBV30 and TRBJ2-1; TRBD2 agrees at 8 bases. From germline, CDR1 is GTSNPN and CDR2 SVGIG (reference sequence). The CDR3 is 13 amino acids. J lost 10 bases, V lost 0 bases, and 5 bases had no gene match. CDR3 bases: TGTGCCTGGAGTGTAGGAGTAGCGGGAGAGCAGTTCTTC. This sequence encodes CAWSVGVAGEQFF.

As concerns this clone: Different DNA sequences within this sample yield the same CDR3. The J gene is TRBJ1-5, the V gene TRBV18; possibly TRBD1 for D (5 bases). The V gene's germline CDR1 is KGHSH and CDR2 LQKENI. The CDR3 length is 15 residues. Trimming stripped 3 bases from V and 3 bases from J, with 12 bases between. CDR3 residues: CASSPRGVFNQPQHF. The CDR3 coding sequence is TGTGCCAGCTCACCGCGGGGGGTCTTCAATCAGCCCCAGCATTTT.

The table lists this clone with a few counts. The chain recombines TRBV5-6 with TRBJ2-3, with TRBD2 matching 7 bases. This CDR3 is built from 14 residues. Germline CDR1 is SGHDT and CDR2 is YYEEEE. Trimming at V came to 4 bases and at J to 6 bases, leaving 8 bases not matched to a gene. CDR3: CASSQAGRGDTQYF. CDR3 sequence (DNA): TGTGCCAGCAGCCAAGCGGGGAGGGGTGATACGCAGTATTTT. The full variable domain, completed using reference TRBV5-6 and TRBJ2-3, is DAGVTQSPTHLIKTRGQQVTLRCSPKSGHDTVSWYQQALGQGPQFIFQYYEEEERQRGNFPDRFSGHQFPNYSSELNVNALLLGDSALYLCASSQAGRGDTQYFGPGTRLTVL.

The rearrangement links TRBV4-1 to TRBJ2-7; possibly TRBD1 for D (5 bases). This CDR3 region has 14 residues. CDR1 is MGHRA, CDR2 YSYEKL, per germline. Trimming cost V 6 bases and J 2 bases, with 14 bases left between them. CDR3 DNA sequence: TGCGCCAGCAGACTTGGGGCCGGACCCTACGAGCAGTACTTC. This sequence encodes CASRLGAGPYEQYF.

In this sample, this clone turned up a few times. This rearrangement joins TRBV19 to TRBJ1-5; TRBD1 matches at 8 bases. The germline V gene has CDR1 LNHDA and CDR2 SQIVND (reference sequence). Trimming took 7 bases from V and 1 from J; bases not matched to a gene: 6. The CDR3 runs 15 residues. In DNA form, the CDR3 reads TGTGCCAGTACCACGACAGGGGTGAGCAATCAGCCCCAGCATTTT. Its protein is CASTTTGVSNQPQHF.

The V and J genes are TRBV5-1 and TRBJ1-2, with D possibly TRBD1 on 5 matching bases. Deletions cut 3 bases from V and 3 bases from J, with 18 bases between. The CDR3 totals 16 residues. Looked up from germline, CDR1 is SGHRS and CDR2 is YFSETQ. CDR3 residues: CASSWGGRGRDYGYTF. CDR3 DNA: TGCGCCAGCAGCTGGGGGGGAAGGGGCCGTGACTATGGCTACACCTTC. The variable domain in full, with the rest retrieved from reference TRBV5-1 and TRBJ1-2, is KAGVTQTPRYLIKTRGQQVTLSCSPISGHRSVSWYQQTPGQGLQFLFEYFSETQRNKGNFPGRFSGRQFSNSRSEMNVSTLELGDSALYLCASSWGGRGRDYGYTFGSGTRLTVV.

The genes are TRBV29-1 and TRBJ1-1; perhaps TRBD1 as D (5 bases). Germline V gives CDR1 SQVTM, CDR2 ANQGSEA. CDR3 size: 11 residues. V gave up 7 bases and J gave up 3 bases, with 9 bases separating them. The CDR3 region has the DNA TGCAGCGCCGACAGCTACACTGAAGCTTTCTTT. This translates into CSADSYTEAFF.

This chain uses TRBV6-1 with TRBJ1-1; D call uncertain. Germline assignment: CDR1 MNHNS and CDR2 SASEGT. This CDR3 is 11 amino acids long. V lost 7 bases, J lost 2 bases, and 5 bases lay in between. The CDR3 sequence: CASKTNTEAFF. The CDR3 nucleotides read TGTGCCAGCAAAACCAACACTGAAGCTTTCTTT.

CDR3 amino acids: CASSPGGPNYGYTF. In nucleotides, the CDR3 is TGTGCCAGCAGCCCCGGAGGCCCTAACTATGGCTACACCTTC. The gene calls are TRBV5-5 and TRBJ1-2; D is unclear. The CDR3 consists of 14 residues. Germline loops: CDR1 SGHKS, CDR2 YYEKEE (reference sequence). V was shortened by 4 bases and J by 0 bases, with 10 bases between the two germline ends. Combining the CDR3 with reference TRBV5-5 and TRBJ1-2 gives the whole variable domain DAGVTQSPTHLIKTRGQQVTLRCSPISGHKSVSWYQQVLGQGPQFIFQYYEKEERGRGNFPDRFSARQFPNYSSELNVNALLLGDSALYLCASSPGGPNYGYTFGSGTRLTVV.

By proportion, this clone is large (0.1 to 1%). V usage is TRBV2 and J usage is TRBJ1-5; tentative D call: TRBD1 (6 bases). The germline V and J ends were trimmed by 1 base and 4 bases, with 11 bases remaining between them. The V gene's germline CDR1 is SNHLY and CDR2 FYNNEI. The CDR3 is 15 residues long. Here the CDR3 reads CASSEDGQRNQPQHF. CDR3 sequence (DNA): TGTGCCAGCAGTGAAGACGGACAGCGTAATCAGCCCCAGCATTTT.

J is TRBJ1-1 and V is TRBV15; the D gene is possibly TRBD1 (5 bases). Germline CDR1 LNHNV, CDR2 YYDKDF (reference sequence). The CDR3 sequence is 17 residues long. Between the trimmed V and J ends, which lost 1 base and 1 base, there was a span of 16 bases. This chain's CDR3 is CATSRAQGRYWNTEAFF. The CDR3 DNA reads as TGTGCCACCAGCAGAGCCCAGGGCAGGTATTGGAACACTGAAGCTTTCTTT.